The rows below give T cell receptor beta chains drawn from one sample of a study of CD8+CD57+ T cells in acquired aplastic anemia. A single record per CDR3 protein comes from TCRdb applying MiXCR to the reads. The table includes a few hundred thousand distinct CDR3 sequences, approximately 58% detected once. Material: sorted CD4+, CD8+, or CD8+CD57+ T cells (not recorded which) from PBMCs. Receptors were obtained from a human donor with aplastic anemia. CDR3s include the opening cysteine and the closing phenylalanine or tryptophan. The D gene is left open where the match is weak. Not every row has a clone size; where given, it reads once, few, many or a size class.

TRBD1	TRBV24-1	-	TRBJ2-7	TGTGCCACCAGTGTTGCCGGGACAGGGGGCTTTGGGAGCGAGCAGTACTTC	CATSVAGTGGFGSEQYF
-	TRBV20-1	-	TRBJ1-5	TGCAGTGCTACTACAGGGTTCGACGATCAGCCCCAGCATTTT	CSATTGFDDQPQHF
-	TRBV20-1	-	TRBJ2-1	TGCAGTGCTAGAGGCGATAGGGGGTTCGATGAGCAGTTCTTC	CSARGDRGFDEQFF
-	TRBV10-3	few	TRBJ1-6	TGTGCCATCAGTGAGTCGACTATGAATTCACCCCTCCACTTT	CAISESTMNSPLHF
TRBD1	TRBV12-3/TRBV12-4	-	TRBJ1-2	TGTGCCAGCAGTATCGGACAGGGGTATGGCTACACCTTC	CASSIGQGYGYTF
-	TRBV10-3	-	TRBJ2-7	TGTGCCACCGCCTCAACGGGCGAAACCCACGAGCAGTACTTC	CATASTGETHEQYF
-	TRBV9	many	TRBJ1-2	TGTGCCAGCAGCGCCGGACAGCGGTATGGCTACACCTTC	CASSAGQRYGYTF
-	TRBV11-3	-	TRBJ2-2	TGTGCCAGCAGCCCGAGACGAACCGGGGAGCTGTTTTTT	CASSPRRTGELFF
-	TRBV20-1	once	TRBJ1-2	TGCAGTGCCAGCAGCTCAGGGACTAACTATGGCTACACCTTC	CSASSSGTNYGYTF
TRBD1	TRBV29-1	once	TRBJ2-2	TGCAGCACCTCCGGGACAGGGGGCGGCGGGGAGCTGTTTTTT	CSTSGTGGGGELFF
-	TRBV5-1	once	TRBJ1-2	TGCGCCAGCAGCCCGGTGGTAGGGGGCTATGGCTACACCTTC	CASSPVVGGYGYTF
-	TRBV19	-	TRBJ2-7	TGTGCCAGTAGTACGCCGGGACGGAATTACGAGCAGTACTTC	CASSTPGRNYEQYF
-	TRBV12-3/TRBV12-4	many	TRBJ2-7	TGTGCCAGCAGTTTTCCGTACCTGGGCGCCTACGAGCAGTACTTC	CASSFPYLGAYEQYF
-	TRBV5-1	-	TRBJ1-2	TGCGCCATCGGCCTGGGGCAGGGGAGGTGGGGTGGCTACACCTTC	CAIGLGQGRWGGYTF
TRBD2	TRBV15	-	TRBJ2-7	TGTGCCACCGCTGTGGGGACTAGCGGGTCCTACGAGCAGTACTTC	CATAVGTSGSYEQYF
TRBD1	TRBV7-9	-	TRBJ2-1	TGTGCCAGCAGTCACCGGGACAGGGACAAGCAGTTCTTC	CASSHRDRDKQFF
-	TRBV12-3/TRBV12-4	few	TRBJ2-1	TGTGCCAGCTGGGACCAGGTCAATGAGCAGTTCTTC	CASWDQVNEQFF
-	TRBV4-1	few	TRBJ2-7	TGCGCCAGCAGCCAAGAGAGGGTAGGAGGGCACGAGCAGTACTTC	CASSQERVGGHEQYF
-	TRBV20-1	-	TRBJ1-1	TGCAGTGCTAGAGAAGGGCCAGAAGCTTTCTTT	CSAREGPEAFF
-	TRBV9	few	TRBJ1-3	TGTGCCAGCAGCGTAGAAGGAAACACCATATATTTT	CASSVEGNTIYF
TRBD1	TRBV27	many	TRBJ1-6	TGTGCCAGCAGTTTATTGGGGACAGGGGATTCACCCCTCCACTTT	CASSLLGTGDSPLHF
TRBD2	TRBV7-2	-	TRBJ2-1	TGTGCCAGCAGCCGTGGAAGACTAGCGATGGGCAATGAGCAGTTCTTC	CASSRGRLAMGNEQFF
-	TRBV11-2	few	TRBJ2-3	TGTGCCAGCAGCTTAGAGGGGAGCACAGATACGCAGTATTTT	CASSLEGSTDTQYF
-	TRBV10-1	-	TRBJ1-1	TGCGCCAGCAGTGAGGTGGAGATGGGGCGCAGGATGGACACTGAAGCTTTCTTT	CASSEVEMGRRMDTEAFF
-	TRBV7-2	few	TRBJ1-6	TGTGCCAGCACCTCCTGGGGTGGCAATTCACCCCTCCACTTT	CASTSWGGNSPLHF
TRBD1	TRBV7-6	-	TRBJ1-5	TGTGCCAGCAGCTTAGGGGCCCCCGGGACAGGGGGGAATCAGCCCCAGCATTTT	CASSLGAPGTGGNQPQHF
TRBD1	TRBV5-1	many	TRBJ2-5	TGCGCCAGCAGCTTCGGGACAGGGCAAGAGACCCAGTACTTC	CASSFGTGQETQYF
TRBD1	TRBV10-3	-	TRBJ2-7	TGTGCCATTCACAGGGGCTACGAGCAGTACTTC	CAIHRGYEQYF
-	TRBV29-1	-	TRBJ1-1	TGCAGCGTTGAAGAGGAGGGGACTGAAGCTTTCTTT	CSVEEEGTEAFF
TRBD1	TRBV10-1	few	TRBJ1-5	TGCGCCAGCAGTGGCGGAGGGGGCCAGCCCCAGCATTTT	CASSGGGGQPQHF
TRBD1	TRBV19	-	TRBJ1-4	TGTGCCAGTAGTCCTATAACCGACAGGGTCCGCGAAAAACTGTTTTTT	CASSPITDRVREKLFF
-	TRBV5-1	-	TRBJ2-3	TGCGCCAGCAGCTTGGCCCAGACGACAGATACGCAGTATTTT	CASSLAQTTDTQYF
TRBD2	TRBV18	-	TRBJ2-5	TGTGCCAGCTCACCACCGTGGACTAGCGACGAGACCCAGTACTTC	CASSPPWTSDETQYF
-	TRBV25-1	-	TRBJ1-1	TGTGCCAGCAGTGTTTTACAGGGTTCTGCTTTCTTT	CASSVLQGSAFF
-	TRBV7-8	many	TRBJ1-5	TGTGCCAGCAGCTTTGAAGGGTACAATAGCAATCAGCCCCAGCATTTT	CASSFEGYNSNQPQHF
-	TRBV7-3	few	TRBJ1-6	TGTGCCAGCAGCGTCCAGGGAGGATCCCTCCACTTT	CASSVQGGSLHF
-	TRBV7-9	once	TRBJ2-3	TGTGCCAGCAGCTTGGCCTTACTAGGGGGCACAGATACGCAGTATTTT	CASSLALLGGTDTQYF
-	TRBV7-3	few	TRBJ2-2	TGTGCCAGCAGCTTATCCAGGGATGACACCGGGGAGCTGTTTTTT	CASSLSRDDTGELFF
-	TRBV6-1	many	TRBJ2-7	TGTGCCAGCAGTTTCGCAGGGATAGACTACGAGCAGTACTTC	CASSFAGIDYEQYF
-	TRBV29-1	many	TRBJ1-2	TGCAGCGTCAAATTAGAGGGTCTTAACTATGGCTACACCTTC	CSVKLEGLNYGYTF
-	TRBV10-3	-	TRBJ2-1	TGTACCATTCAGGGGGGGTCCTACAATGAGCAGTTCTTT	CTIQGGSYNEQFF
-	TRBV28	-	TRBJ2-1	TGTGCCAGCAGTACCTTTACCTACAATGAGCAGTTCTTC	CASSTFTYNEQFF
-	TRBV3-1	-	TRBJ2-4	TGTGCCAGCAGCCAACAGGCGATTAGGTCAAACATTCAGTACTTC	CASSQQAIRSNIQYF
-	TRBV2	many	TRBJ2-1	TGTGCCAGCAGTATGACATATGAGCAGTTCTTC	CASSMTYEQFF
TRBD2	TRBV2	-	TRBJ2-7	TGTGCCAGCATGTTAGCGGGGGGGATCTACGAGCAGTACTTC	CASMLAGGIYEQYF
-	TRBV7-8	-	TRBJ2-7	TGTGCCAGCAGCTTACGAGTTGGGGCTGGCGAGCAGTACTTC	CASSLRVGAGEQYF
TRBD2	TRBV11-2	-	TRBJ2-1	TGTGCCAGCAGCTTAAAACGACTAGCGGGAGGGCCATTCAATGAGCAGTTCTTC	CASSLKRLAGGPFNEQFF
-	TRBV12-3/TRBV12-4	-	TRBJ2-4	TGTGCCAGCGGTCAGGGGGGCAAAAACATTCAGTACTTC	CASGQGGKNIQYF
TRBD2	TRBV19	-	TRBJ2-3	TGTGCCAGTAGTACCCCCCTGGGACTAGCCGGAGATACGCAGTATTTT	CASSTPLGLAGDTQYF
-	TRBV20-1	-	TRBJ1-1	TGCAGTGCCCCGGCTTCGAACACTGAAGCTTTCTTT	CSAPASNTEAFF
TRBD1	TRBV29-1	few	TRBJ2-5	TGCAGCGCCTTAGAGACAGGGCGAGAGACCCAGTACTTC	CSALETGRETQYF
TRBD1	TRBV2	-	TRBJ1-6	TGTGCCAGCAGTCCATATGAACAGGGGATCAATTCACCCCTCCACTTT	CASSPYEQGINSPLHF
-	TRBV7-3	many	TRBJ2-5	TGTGCCAGCAGCCCTAATGGGGGGAGAGAGACCCAGTACTTC	CASSPNGGRETQYF
-	TRBV4-2	-	TRBJ2-5	TGTGCCAGCAGCCAGTCGATAGCGGAGACCCAGTACTTC	CASSQSIAETQYF
-	TRBV7-2	many	TRBJ2-1	TGTGCCAGCAGCTTATGGCGCATGTCCTCCTACAATGAGCAGTTCTTC	CASSLWRMSSYNEQFF
TRBD2	TRBV10-2	-	TRBJ2-5	TGCGCCAGCAGTACCCGACTAGCGGGGGGCCCCCAAGAGACCCAGTACTTC	CASSTRLAGGPQETQYF
TRBD2	TRBV9	once	TRBJ2-1	TGTGCCAGCAGCGTAGGCCGGACTAGCGGGAACAATGAGCAGTTCTTC	CASSVGRTSGNNEQFF
-	TRBV19	few	TRBJ1-5	TGTGCCAGTCTCCGGGACATCGATAGCAATCAGCCCCAGCATTTT	CASLRDIDSNQPQHF
TRBD1	TRBV2	-	TRBJ1-6	TGTGCCAGCAGTGAGAGGACAGGGGTTAATTCACCCCTCCACTTT	CASSERTGVNSPLHF
-	TRBV6-1	many	TRBJ1-1	TGTGCCAGCAGTGGACAGAACACTGAAGCTTTCTTT	CASSGQNTEAFF